The rows below give T cell receptor beta chains drawn from one sample of a study of identical twins. TCRdb passed the 5' RACE reads through MiXCR, listing each CDR3 protein once. The profile shows around 480,000 distinct CDR3 sequences, 12% to 15% of them singletons. Another study also made use of these data, one on yellow fever vaccine responses in identical twins.

The sequenced sample consisted of CD4+ T cells sorted from blood. The receptors derive from a woman in her late teens or twenties in good health. Both conserved end residues are part of each CDR3. A D gene is named only where the DNA matches it firmly. Rows give clone size only sometimes, using once, few, many, or a class for an expanded clone.

j_call: TRBJ2-1; d_call: -; clone_size: few; v_call: TRBV5-1; cdr3_aa: CASSPAVRVEQFF; cdr3_nt: TGCGCCAGCAGCCCGGCAGTTAGGGTTGAGCAGTTCTTC
j_call: TRBJ1-2; d_call: TRBD1; clone_size: few; v_call: TRBV24-1; cdr3_aa: CATSNQGVDRGYTF; cdr3_nt: TGTGCCACCAGTAATCAGGGGGTGGATCGCGGCTACACCTTC
j_call: TRBJ2-2; d_call: -; clone_size: -; v_call: TRBV5-1; cdr3_aa: CASSLELAVGELFF; cdr3_nt: TGCGCCAGCAGCTTGGAACTAGCCGTCGGGGAGCTGTTTTTT
j_call: TRBJ2-6; d_call: -; clone_size: -; v_call: TRBV2; cdr3_aa: CASSPTEGANVLTF; cdr3_nt: TGTGCCAGTTCCCCTACGGAAGGTGCCAACGTCCTGACTTTC
j_call: TRBJ1-5; d_call: -; clone_size: few; v_call: TRBV3-1; cdr3_aa: CASSPSRGSEPQHF; cdr3_nt: TGTGCCAGCAGCCCGAGCAGGGGCTCGGAGCCCCAGCATTTT
j_call: TRBJ2-1; d_call: -; clone_size: -; v_call: TRBV19; cdr3_aa: CASSIRDSPSYNEQFF; cdr3_nt: TGTGCCAGTAGTATCCGGGACTCCCCCTCCTACAATGAGCAGTTCTTC
j_call: TRBJ2-6; d_call: -; clone_size: -; v_call: TRBV29-1; cdr3_aa: CSVTNAGANVLTF; cdr3_nt: TGCAGCGTTACCAATGCTGGGGCCAACGTCCTGACTTTC
j_call: TRBJ2-3; d_call: TRBD2; clone_size: -; v_call: TRBV5-1; cdr3_aa: CASTTGLAGQDTQYF; cdr3_nt: TGCGCCAGCACCACTGGACTAGCAGGGCAAGATACGCAGTATTTT
j_call: TRBJ2-5; d_call: TRBD1; clone_size: many; v_call: TRBV6-2/TRBV6-3; cdr3_aa: CASSPTGLQTQYF; cdr3_nt: TGTGCCAGCAGTCCGACAGGGCTCCAGACCCAGTACTTC
j_call: TRBJ1-1; d_call: TRBD1; clone_size: few; v_call: TRBV28; cdr3_aa: CASRGQGRTEAFF; cdr3_nt: TGTGCCAGCCGTGGACAGGGGAGGACTGAAGCTTTCTTT
j_call: TRBJ2-1; d_call: TRBD2; clone_size: many; v_call: TRBV29-1; cdr3_aa: CSVTDATSGSYNEQFF; cdr3_nt: TGCAGCGTTACAGATGCGACTAGCGGGAGTTACAATGAGCAGTTCTTC
j_call: TRBJ1-5; d_call: -; clone_size: few; v_call: TRBV24-1; cdr3_aa: CATGQYNQPQHF; cdr3_nt: TGTGCCACCGGGCAGTACAATCAGCCCCAGCATTTT
j_call: TRBJ2-7; d_call: -; clone_size: -; v_call: TRBV20-1; cdr3_aa: CSAPQGTEQYF; cdr3_nt: TGCAGTGCTCCCCAGGGGACGGAGCAGTACTTC
j_call: TRBJ2-1; d_call: -; clone_size: -; v_call: TRBV5-1; cdr3_aa: CASSFGSLSHNEQFF; cdr3_nt: TGCGCCAGCAGCTTCGGCTCCCTGAGTCACAATGAGCAGTTCTTC
j_call: TRBJ2-5; d_call: -; clone_size: -; v_call: TRBV7-9; cdr3_aa: CASSLASGEGETQYF; cdr3_nt: TGTGCCAGCAGCTTAGCGTCAGGGGAAGGAGAGACCCAGTACTTC
j_call: TRBJ2-3; d_call: TRBD2; clone_size: few; v_call: TRBV4-2; cdr3_aa: CASSPPPRLAGVGDTQYF; cdr3_nt: TGTGCCAGCAGCCCACCCCCGAGACTAGCGGGAGTGGGGGATACGCAGTATTTT
j_call: TRBJ2-7; d_call: -; clone_size: many; v_call: TRBV7-2; cdr3_aa: CASSRGSEQYF; cdr3_nt: TGTGCCAGCAGCAGGGGGAGCGAGCAGTACTTC
j_call: TRBJ2-4; d_call: TRBD1; clone_size: many; v_call: TRBV5-1; cdr3_aa: CASSSSDRDSLKNIQYF; cdr3_nt: TGCGCCAGCAGCTCCTCGGACCGGGACAGCCTAAAAAACATTCAGTACTTC
j_call: TRBJ1-1; d_call: -; clone_size: few; v_call: TRBV6-2/TRBV6-3; cdr3_aa: CASSYPWGNTEAFF; cdr3_nt: TGTGCCAGCAGTTACCCGTGGGGGAACACTGAAGCTTTCTTT
j_call: TRBJ1-3; d_call: TRBD1; clone_size: many; v_call: TRBV29-1; cdr3_aa: CSVATGQVGNTIYF; cdr3_nt: TGCAGCGTGGCCACGGGACAGGTTGGAAACACCATATATTTT
j_call: TRBJ2-2; d_call: -; clone_size: many; v_call: TRBV21-1; cdr3_aa: CASSKWTDSNTGELFF; cdr3_nt: TGTGCCAGCAGCAAGTGGACAGATTCGAACACCGGGGAGCTGTTTTTT
j_call: TRBJ2-7; d_call: TRBD2; clone_size: -; v_call: TRBV20-1; cdr3_aa: CSARPPTSGDSYEQYF; cdr3_nt: TGCAGTGCTCGCCCGCCTACTAGCGGGGACTCCTACGAGCAGTACTTC
j_call: TRBJ2-2; d_call: TRBD1; clone_size: -; v_call: TRBV24-1; cdr3_aa: CATSDLGTGATTGELFF; cdr3_nt: TGTGCCACCAGTGATTTGGGGACAGGGGCGACCACCGGGGAGCTGTTTTTT
j_call: TRBJ2-2; d_call: TRBD2; clone_size: -; v_call: TRBV7-2; cdr3_aa: CASSSRGGPAGELFF; cdr3_nt: TGTGCCAGCAGCTCCCGCGGGGGGCCTGCCGGGGAGCTGTTTTTT
j_call: TRBJ1-2; d_call: TRBD1; clone_size: few; v_call: TRBV5-1; cdr3_aa: CASSPGQGSVDYGYTF; cdr3_nt: TGCGCCAGCAGCCCTGGACAGGGATCGGTAGACTATGGCTACACCTTC
j_call: TRBJ2-6; d_call: -; clone_size: few; v_call: TRBV28; cdr3_aa: CASSLVYDFGNVLTF; cdr3_nt: TGTGCCAGCAGTTTGGTGTATGATTTCGGCAACGTCCTGACTTTC
j_call: TRBJ1-5; d_call: -; clone_size: -; v_call: TRBV7-2; cdr3_aa: CASSQAGGDQPQHF; cdr3_nt: TGTGCCAGCAGCCAAGCAGGCGGGGATCAGCCCCAGCATTTT
j_call: TRBJ2-3; d_call: -; clone_size: few; v_call: TRBV30; cdr3_aa: CAWSRDFTSTDTQYF; cdr3_nt: TGTGCCTGGAGTCGGGACTTCACTAGCACAGATACGCAGTATTTT
j_call: TRBJ2-3; d_call: -; clone_size: few; v_call: TRBV4-3; cdr3_aa: CASSQESGARDTQYF; cdr3_nt: TGCGCCAGCAGCCAAGAATCCGGGGCTAGAGATACGCAGTATTTT
j_call: TRBJ1-4; d_call: -; clone_size: -; v_call: TRBV12-3/TRBV12-4; cdr3_aa: CASSLGQATNEKLFF; cdr3_nt: TGTGCCAGCAGTTTAGGACAGGCAACTAATGAAAAACTGTTTTTT
j_call: TRBJ2-2; d_call: -; clone_size: -; v_call: TRBV5-6; cdr3_aa: CASTPRPTNTGELFF; cdr3_nt: TGTGCCAGCACCCCGAGGCCGACGAACACCGGGGAGCTGTTTTTT
j_call: TRBJ1-2; d_call: -; clone_size: -; v_call: TRBV6-2/TRBV6-3; cdr3_aa: CASSRQATPSYTF; cdr3_nt: TGTGCCAGCAGTCGTCAGGCTACTCCTAGCTACACCTTC
j_call: TRBJ2-6; d_call: -; clone_size: -; v_call: TRBV2; cdr3_aa: CASLAGANVLTF; cdr3_nt: TGTGCCAGCCTCGCTGGGGCCAACGTCCTGACTTTC
j_call: TRBJ2-1; d_call: TRBD2; clone_size: few; v_call: TRBV11-2; cdr3_aa: CASSLLTSGSGEQFF; cdr3_nt: TGTGCCAGCAGCTTATTGACTAGCGGGAGTGGTGAGCAGTTCTTC
j_call: TRBJ1-1; d_call: TRBD1; clone_size: many; v_call: TRBV5-6; cdr3_aa: CASSIDRVEAEAFF; cdr3_nt: TGTGCCAGCAGCATCGACAGGGTCGAGGCTGAAGCTTTCTTT
j_call: TRBJ1-5; d_call: -; clone_size: many; v_call: TRBV28; cdr3_aa: CASSFSRDDRRRPQHF; cdr3_nt: TGTGCCAGCAGTTTTTCTCGGGACGACAGACGGCGGCCCCAGCATTTT
j_call: TRBJ2-7; d_call: -; clone_size: many; v_call: TRBV7-9; cdr3_aa: CASSSEGLRDEQYF; cdr3_nt: TGTGCCAGCAGCTCGGAGGGGCTCCGGGACGAGCAGTACTTC
j_call: TRBJ2-7; d_call: TRBD1; clone_size: -; v_call: TRBV5-1; cdr3_aa: CASSFVKDRASYEQYF; cdr3_nt: TGCGCCAGCAGCTTTGTAAAGGACAGGGCCTCCTACGAGCAGTACTTC
j_call: TRBJ1-6; d_call: -; clone_size: -; v_call: TRBV6-5; cdr3_aa: CASSSSLSKNSLHF; cdr3_nt: TGTGCCAGCAGTTCATCTCTATCTAAGAATTCCCTCCACTTT
j_call: TRBJ2-3; d_call: TRBD2; clone_size: few; v_call: TRBV29-1; cdr3_aa: CSVGFSGASTDTQYF; cdr3_nt: TGCAGCGTTGGTTTTAGCGGGGCTAGCACAGATACGCAGTATTTT
j_call: TRBJ2-5; d_call: TRBD2; clone_size: -; v_call: TRBV6-1; cdr3_aa: CASSGLPGGTQYF; cdr3_nt: TGTGCCAGCAGTGGGCTCCCGGGGGGGACCCAGTACTTC
j_call: TRBJ1-1; d_call: -; clone_size: few; v_call: TRBV30; cdr3_aa: CAWNHLHRTEAFF; cdr3_nt: TGTGCCTGGAACCACCTTCATAGGACTGAAGCTTTCTTT
j_call: TRBJ2-2; d_call: TRBD2; clone_size: -; v_call: TRBV5-1; cdr3_aa: CASSPRVAGEISTGELFF; cdr3_nt: TGCGCCAGCAGCCCCCGGGTAGCGGGAGAAATAAGCACCGGGGAGCTGTTTTTT
j_call: TRBJ2-5; d_call: -; clone_size: few; v_call: TRBV11-3; cdr3_aa: CASSLEGWQETQYF; cdr3_nt: TGTGCCAGCAGCTTAGAGGGGTGGCAAGAGACCCAGTACTTC
j_call: TRBJ2-3; d_call: TRBD2; clone_size: -; v_call: TRBV12-3/TRBV12-4; cdr3_aa: CASSRGLAGIGTDTQYF; cdr3_nt: TGTGCCAGCAGTCGGGGACTAGCGGGGATTGGCACAGATACGCAGTATTTT
j_call: TRBJ2-1; d_call: TRBD2; clone_size: -; v_call: TRBV3-1; cdr3_aa: CASSHYREGLSWEQFF; cdr3_nt: TGTGCCAGCAGCCATTACCGGGAGGGCCTCTCTTGGGAGCAGTTCTTC
j_call: TRBJ2-3; d_call: TRBD2; clone_size: -; v_call: TRBV20-1; cdr3_aa: CSAPPGTSGLSTQYF; cdr3_nt: TGCAGTGCTCCCCCCGGGACTAGCGGGCTCTCTACGCAGTATTTT
j_call: TRBJ2-7; d_call: -; clone_size: many; v_call: TRBV5-1; cdr3_aa: CASSLEAGGLREQYF; cdr3_nt: TGCGCCAGCAGCTTGGAGGCTGGCGGCCTACGGGAGCAGTACTTC
j_call: TRBJ2-5; d_call: -; clone_size: -; v_call: TRBV6-2/TRBV6-3; cdr3_aa: CASGPSEGYQETQYF; cdr3_nt: TGTGCCAGCGGCCCGTCAGAGGGCTACCAAGAGACCCAGTACTTC
j_call: TRBJ2-2; d_call: TRBD1; clone_size: few; v_call: TRBV6-4; cdr3_aa: CASSVRGQGANTGELFF; cdr3_nt: TGTGCCAGCAGTGTCCGGGGACAGGGAGCTAACACCGGGGAGCTGTTTTTT
j_call: TRBJ2-5; d_call: -; clone_size: few; v_call: TRBV18; cdr3_aa: CASSPAVQETQYF; cdr3_nt: TGTGCCAGCTCACCGGCAGTCCAAGAGACCCAGTACTTC
j_call: TRBJ2-3; d_call: -; clone_size: -; v_call: TRBV20-1; cdr3_aa: CSALITDTQYF; cdr3_nt: TGCAGTGCACTTATCACAGATACGCAGTATTTT
j_call: TRBJ2-7; d_call: -; clone_size: few; v_call: TRBV7-2; cdr3_aa: CASSLVGLNLEQYF; cdr3_nt: TGTGCCAGCAGCTTAGTTGGCCTGAACCTCGAGCAGTACTTC
j_call: TRBJ2-1; d_call: TRBD2; clone_size: -; v_call: TRBV7-2; cdr3_aa: CASSLAPRGLAYNEQFF; cdr3_nt: TGTGCCAGCAGCTTAGCCCCCAGGGGACTAGCATACAATGAGCAGTTCTTC
j_call: TRBJ1-6; d_call: -; clone_size: -; v_call: TRBV28; cdr3_aa: CASSSGTLNSPLHF; cdr3_nt: TGTGCCAGCAGTTCCGGGACCCTGAACTCACCCCTCCACTTT
j_call: TRBJ2-5; d_call: TRBD1; clone_size: -; v_call: TRBV6-5; cdr3_aa: CASSYLGGQIQETQYF; cdr3_nt: TGTGCCAGCAGTTACTTAGGGGGCCAAATCCAAGAGACCCAGTACTTC
j_call: TRBJ1-4; d_call: -; clone_size: few; v_call: TRBV20-1; cdr3_aa: CSASELYRATNEKLFF; cdr3_nt: TGCAGTGCTAGCGAACTGTACAGGGCCACTAATGAAAAACTGTTTTTT
j_call: TRBJ2-1; d_call: -; clone_size: few; v_call: TRBV4-1; cdr3_aa: CASSQKRGASSYNEQFF; cdr3_nt: TGCGCCAGCAGCCAGAAACGGGGGGCTAGCTCCTACAATGAGCAGTTCTTC